This T cell receptor beta chain originates from a study of Graves' ophthalmopathy and Graves' hyperthyroidism. The TCR beta CDR3 regions underwent amplification from RNA transcripts. Following a first-round RT-PCR that used HTBI primers, a second-round multiplex PCR was carried out. TCRdb analysed the multiplex PCR reads with MiXCR anew, one entry per CDR3 protein. The sample comprises 200,000 to 250,000 distinct CDR3 sequences, around 30% of which are singletons, and approximately 8.6% rests with the top ten. V was trimmed by 1 base and J by 2 bases, leaving 9 bases between them. Germline CDR1 is MGHRA and CDR2 is YSYEKL. The CDR3 sequence is 14 residues long. The table lists this clonotype with many counts.

The sequenced material came from peripheral blood. This chain joins TRBV4-1 and TRBJ2-7, with D perhaps matching TRBD2 (5 bases). This clonotype originated in a man aged 50 or older with Graves' ophthalmopathy. The CDR3 sequence is CASSQGETTYEQYF. In nucleotides, the CDR3 is TGCGCCAGCAGCCAAGGGGAGACAACCTACGAGCAGTACTTC.